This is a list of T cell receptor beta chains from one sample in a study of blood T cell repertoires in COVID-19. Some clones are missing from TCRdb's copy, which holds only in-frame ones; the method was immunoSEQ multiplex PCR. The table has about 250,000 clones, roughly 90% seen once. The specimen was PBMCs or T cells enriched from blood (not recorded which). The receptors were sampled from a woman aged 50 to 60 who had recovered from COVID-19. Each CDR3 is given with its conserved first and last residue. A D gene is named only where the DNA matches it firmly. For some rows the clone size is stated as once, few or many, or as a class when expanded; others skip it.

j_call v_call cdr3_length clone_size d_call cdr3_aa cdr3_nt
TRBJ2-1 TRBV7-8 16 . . CASSLQHWGLNNEQFF TGTGCCAGCAGCTTACAACATTGGGGACTGAACAATGAGCAGTTCTTC
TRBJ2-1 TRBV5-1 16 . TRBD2 CASSFSSGSSYNEQFF TGCGCCAGCAGCTTCTCTAGCGGGAGCTCCTACAATGAGCAGTTCTTC
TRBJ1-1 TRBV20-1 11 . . CSAGQNTEAFF TGCAGTGCTGGGCAGAACACTGAAGCTTTCTTT
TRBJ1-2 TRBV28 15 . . CASSLRQPANYGYTF TGTGCCAGCAGTCTTAGACAGCCAGCTAACTATGGCTACACCTTC
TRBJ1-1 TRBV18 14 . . CASSPTDSTHEAFF TGTGCCAGCTCACCTACCGACTCTACCCATGAAGCTTTCTTT
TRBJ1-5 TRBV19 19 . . CASTPRIHDRGDSNQPQHF TGTGCCAGTACCCCCCGGATTCACGATCGCGGGGATAGCAATCAGCCCCAGCATTTT
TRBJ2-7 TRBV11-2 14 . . CASSLQEVTYEQYF TGTGCCAGCAGCTTACAGGAGGTAACCTACGAGCAGTACTTC
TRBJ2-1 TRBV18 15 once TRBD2 CASSPTSGRNNEQFF TGTGCCAGCTCACCGACTAGCGGGAGAAACAATGAGCAGTTCTTC
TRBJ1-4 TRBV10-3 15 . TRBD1 CAISEWGQGSEKLFF TGTGCCATCAGTGAGTGGGGACAGGGGAGTGAAAAACTGTTTTTT
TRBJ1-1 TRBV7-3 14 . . CASSVTRGNTEAFF TGTGCCAGCAGCGTCACCAGGGGGAACACTGAAGCTTTCTTT
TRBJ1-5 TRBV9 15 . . CASNPTGSSNQPQHF TGTGCCAGCAATCCAACAGGGTCTAGCAATCAGCCCCAGCATTTT
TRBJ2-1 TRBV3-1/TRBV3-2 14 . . CASRRQSSYNEQFF TGTGCCAGCAGAAGACAGAGCTCCTACAATGAGCAGTTCTTC
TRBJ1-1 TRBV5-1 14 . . CASSYGGGNTEAFF TGCGCCAGCAGCTATGGAGGAGGGAACACTGAAGCTTTCTTT